This T cell receptor (beta chain) is from a study of post-analysis software for immune sequencing data. Turning to the study itself: Courses of disease covered relapsing-remitting, secondary progressive and progressive-relapsing multiple sclerosis. Study-wide results and caveats: TRBV5-6, TRBV5-1 and TRBV20-1 were among five TRBV segments more frequent in patients than controls.

Concerning this clonotype itself: Its antigen is not known.

This CDR3 has 12 residues. Germline V gene lookup returns CDR1 SGDLS and CDR2 YYNGEE. V lost 2 bases to trimming and J lost 3 bases, with 5 bases between them. Unique molecular identifiers were built into the TCR beta cDNA libraries. TCRdb reprocessed the PCR reads with MiXCR, giving one entry per CDR3 protein. Of hundreds of thousands of distinct CDR3 sequences detected, 59% appear once; the ten largest clones hold roughly 10%. Specimen: blood. The chain uses TRBV9 and TRBJ2-5, with unresolved D. This receptor was identified in a girl aged 2 to 10 with multiple sclerosis. The DNA of the CDR3 is TGTGCCAGCAGCGTGCAGGAAGAGACCCAGTACTTC. Protein: CASSVQEETQYF.